The entry that follows covers one TCR beta chain sequence. There is no known antigen for this receptor. No base qualities exist here, and no much larger clone lies one base off it. V is clipped by 2 bases and J by 1 base, and the sequence between their germline boundaries is 8 bases long. According to the germline V gene, CDR1 reads MDHEN and CDR2 reads SYDVKM. There are 15 amino acids in the CDR3, from cysteine to phenylalanine inclusive. The kept DNA is CDR3 alone, 45 bases in frame from the first base. This specimen comes from a study of T cell changes during pregnancy in multiple sclerosis (dated by TCRdb to between 2018 and 2020). Context from the whole study: The study looked at changes in the T cell repertoire across pregnancy in women with multiple sclerosis.

Receptors were amplified or captured by the immunoSEQ multiplex PCR assay. TCRdb's version of the immuneACCESS table is confined to in-frame rearrangements and falls short of the full clone set. An unresolved V gene accounts for under half of the shortfall where checked; the remainder is of unknown origin. In all, the sample holds over 45,000 clones, and over 80% of those were seen once. The top ten clonotypes cover about 0.6% of the sample. The chain joins TRBV28 to TRBJ2-2; tentative D gene TRBD1, with 6 bases matching. The sequence was collected from a female donor with multiple sclerosis, enrolled in a pregnancy study. The sample here was CD4+ T cells from peripheral blood mononuclear cells, taken after pregnancy. The DNA is as follows: TGTGCCAGCAGTTTAGGACAGAAGAACACCGGGGAGCTGTTTTTT. This codes for CASSLGQKNTGELFF.